A single sample gave rise to the 2 T cell receptor beta chains below, sequenced in a study of response to subunit inactivated influenza vaccine. In TCRdb, the RT-PCR reads were re-called with MiXCR into one record per CDR3 protein. Found here are about 170,000 distinct CDR3 sequences, approximately 12% of them singletons; the top ten hold over 25%. A further study also used this sample, focusing on T cells expressing NK-cell markers. According to that study: TCR beta cDNA was made by 5'RACE template switching with UMIs.

The sequencing used CD8+ T cells sorted from PBMCs, collected about 13 days after vaccination. The receptors derive from a man over 45 who received an inactivated influenza vaccine.

This clonotype was recorded a few times. As DNA, the CDR3 is TGCGCCAGCAGCCAAGATATCCAGGGGGGTCAGCCCCAGCATTTT. This translates into CASSQDIQGGQPQHF. The J gene is TRBJ1-5, the V gene TRBV4-3; 7 bases line up with TRBD1. Looked up from germline, CDR1 is LGHNA and CDR2 is YSLEER. The CDR3 has 15 residues. Unmatched junction bases numbered 5, after V lost 0 bases and J lost 6 bases.

This clonotype was observed a handful of times. V gene TRBV2 combines with J gene TRBJ2-1; perhaps TRBD2 as D (5 bases). V was cut by 2 bases and J by 9 bases, with 14 bases left in between. The CDR3 totals 14 residues. Germline V CDR1 and CDR2: SNHLY, FYNNEI. CDR3 coding DNA: TGTGCCAGCAGTGAAAACCCCGGGGTGGCTGAGCAGTTCTTC. This gives the protein CASSENPGVAEQFF.